One sample yielded the 18 T cell receptor beta chains listed below, sequenced in a study of T-cell reconstitution after alpha-beta-depleted transplantation in children. A TCRbeta library incorporating unique molecular identifiers was prepared. Via MiXCR, TCRdb re-called the PCR reads, giving one row per CDR3 protein. This sample has 500,000 to 750,000 distinct CDR3 sequences, with over 10% found just once. This sample comprised PBMCs, mostly from graft donor cells, obtained 360 days after TCRalphabeta/CD19-depleted stem cell transplant. The receptors here all came from a male patient younger than 18 who had a stem cell transplant for acute myeloid leukemia, so the T cells may come from the graft donor.

This clonotype was detected many times. The rearrangement joins TRBV7-8 to TRBJ2-1; tentative D call: TRBD2 (5 bases). Trimming pared 3 bases from V and 6 bases from J, leaving 6 bases between. The CDR3 totals 12 residues. Germline V gene lookup returns CDR1 SGHVS and CDR2 FQNEAQ. The CDR3 loop reads CASSLDFNEQFF. The DNA for the CDR3 is TGTGCCAGCAGCTTGGACTTCAATGAGCAGTTCTTC.

This clonotype appeared many times. One junction end does not reproduce the germline sequence, and a read error may be involved. The rearrangement joins TRBV7-2 to TRBJ2-7; possible D gene TRBD2, 6 bases. The CDR3 is 13 residues long. Germline V lookup: CDR1 SGHTA, CDR2 FQGNSA. CDR3 sequence: CASSLAGTYEQYF. DNA for the CDR3: TGTGCTAGCAGCTTGGCGGGGACCTACGAGCAGTACTTC.

V gene TRBV6-4 combines with J gene TRBJ2-1; 8 nucleotides align to TRBD2. Germline trimming cut 6 bases from V and 11 bases from J; bases unmatched to any gene: 15. There are 15 residues in the CDR3. Germline V gene lookup returns CDR1 MRHNA and CDR2 SNTAGT. The CDR3 loop reads CASSAVGLADDQQFF. Here the CDR3 DNA reads TGTGCCAGCAGCGCTGTAGGACTAGCTGACGACCAGCAGTTCTTC.

CDR3 bases: TGTGCCAACCCGACTAGCGGCAGGACTAGCGGGAGGGAATACGCGGACGAGCAGTACTTC. Protein product: CANPTSGRTSGREYADEQYF. The V and J genes are TRBV28 and TRBJ2-7; 15 bases are shared with TRBD2. Germline-derived CDR1 and CDR2 are MDHEN and SYDVKM. The ends lost 10 bases at V and 5 bases at J; junction bases unmatched: 24. The CDR3 loop spans 20 amino acids.

In this sample, this clonotype turned up a few times. J is TRBJ2-5 and V is TRBV2, with 15 bases fitting TRBD2. The CDR3 covers 19 residues. Looked up from germline, CDR1 is SNHLY and CDR2 is FYNNEI. Losses at the gene ends were 5 bases for V and 5 bases for J; bases not matched to a gene: 15. The CDR3 region has the DNA TGTGCCAGCAGTCCCCGGGGACTAGCGGGAGGACCAATGGGGGAGACCCAGTACTTC. Protein sequence: CASSPRGLAGGPMGETQYF.

This clonotype was counted only a few times. The chain employs TRBV28 and TRBJ1-5, with 10 bases identical to TRBD1. The CDR3 spans 18 residues. The ends lost 5 bases at V and 1 base at J; junction bases unmatched: 11. The germline gives CDR1 MDHEN, CDR2 SYDVKM. In nucleotides, the CDR3 is TGTGCCAGCAGTCCCCGGGACAGGGGACGTTGGAGCAATCAGCCCCAGCATTTT. It specifies CASSPRDRGRWSNQPQHF.

V is TRBV19 and J is TRBJ1-3, with TRBD1 as a possible D gene (6 bases). CDR3 length: 13 residues. The germline V and J ends were trimmed by 4 bases and 3 bases, with 7 bases remaining between them. Germline loops: CDR1 LNHDA, CDR2 SQIVND (reference sequence). The CDR3 spells CASSTGVGNTIYF. As DNA, the CDR3 is TGTGCCAGTAGTACAGGGGTTGGAAACACCATATATTTT.

The V gene is TRBV21-1, the J gene TRBJ2-1; TRBD1, as called in the table, went unchecked against the DNA. TRBV21-1 is a recognized pseudogene. The CDR3 spans 17 residues. The CDR3 DNA reads as TGTGCCAGCAGCAAAGGCCCAGACAGGGAGTCCTACAATGAGCAGTTCTTC. This gives the protein CASSKGPDRESYNEQFF.

This clonotype came up a few times. The V gene is TRBV19, the J gene TRBJ2-1; weak D call: TRBD1 (6 bases). Germline CDR1 reads LNHDA; CDR2 reads SQIVND (reference sequence). Trimming left V 4 bases short and J 3 bases short, with 13 bases between. The CDR3 is made up of 15 amino acids. This chain's CDR3 is CASSTPGEGYNEQFF. CDR3 in DNA: TGTGCCAGTAGTACACCAGGGGAAGGCTACAATGAGCAGTTCTTC.

This rearrangement joins TRBV10-3 to TRBJ1-3; D is unresolved. V lost 6 bases to trimming and J lost 0 bases, with 9 bases between them. The CDR3 loop spans 14 amino acids. CDR1 is ENHRY, CDR2 SYGVKD, per germline. CDR3 in amino acids: CAIRTSFSGNTIYF. Written as DNA, the CDR3 is TGTGCCATCAGAACCTCTTTCTCTGGAAACACCATATATTTT.

This clonotype showed up just a few times. The chain couples TRBV28 to TRBJ2-5, with a tentative D call TRBD2 (5 bases). The CDR3 is 16 residues long. Germline CDR1 reads MDHEN; CDR2 reads SYDVKM. V lost 5 bases and J lost 4, with 20 bases in between. DNA for the CDR3: TGTGCCAGCAGTCGGGGTGGGCGTCCTTGGGCAGAGACCCAGTACTTC. Translating it yields CASSRGGRPWAETQYF.

Only a few counts were recorded for this clonotype. The chain combines TRBV6-5 with TRBJ2-6; no definite D call. Trimming removed 1 base at V and 2 bases at J, with 6 bases between. The CDR3 runs to 15 residues. The germline gives CDR1 MNHEY, CDR2 SVGAGI. CDR3: CASSYYSAGANVLTF. Written as DNA, the CDR3 is TGTGCCAGCAGTTACTACAGCGCTGGGGCCAACGTCCTGACTTTC.

This clonotype was observed many times. The gene calls are TRBV3-1 and TRBJ2-1; D is unclear. The CDR3 spans 14 residues. Per germline, CDR1 LGHDT and CDR2 YNNKEL (reference sequence). The V end was cut by 0 bases, the J end by 2 bases, with 5 bases between. For the CDR3, the DNA is TGTGCCAGCAGCCAAGATTCGGCCTACAATGAGCAGTTCTTC. The encoded protein is CASSQDSAYNEQFF.

This clonotype has at least ten counts. The chain employs TRBV28 and TRBJ1-1; the match to TRBD1 covers 8 bases. Germline V gene data show CDR1 as MDHEN and CDR2 as SYDVKM. The V gene end was trimmed by 7 bases and the J gene end by 0 bases; junction bases not matched to a gene: 4. This CDR3 is built from 14 residues. The CDR3 coding sequence is TGTGCCAGCACCTTGGGACAGGTGAACACTGAAGCTTTCTTT. It codes for CASTLGQVNTEAFF.

The CDR3 nucleotides read TGTGCCAGCAGCTCCCCGGGTGGGACAGGGAAGTATTCACCCCTCCACTTT. It yields the protein CASSSPGGTGKYSPLHF. The rearrangement joins TRBV11-1 to TRBJ1-6, with 9 bases identical to TRBD1. This CDR3 is 17 amino acids long. V gave up 4 bases and J gave up 8 bases; unmatched junction bases: 12. CDR1 and CDR2 from the germline V gene are SGHAT and FQDESV (reference sequence).

This clonotype was detected only a few times. This rearrangement joins TRBV7-9 to TRBJ1-6; no reliable D call. Germline CDR1 and CDR2: SEHNR and FQNEAQ (reference sequence). The CDR3 consists of 14 residues. The germline V and J ends were trimmed by 4 bases and 7 bases, with 11 bases remaining between them. The CDR3, as DNA: TGTGCCAGCAGCTCCGGTTCGAAAAATTCACCCCTCCACTTT. This sequence encodes CASSSGSKNSPLHF.

V gene TRBV7-2 combines with J gene TRBJ2-3; D not resolved. Per germline, CDR1 SGHTA and CDR2 FQGNSA. V was clipped by 7 bases and J by 4 bases, with 6 bases between them. This CDR3 has 11 amino acids. CDR3 loop: CASTSADTQYF. The CDR3 coding sequence is TGTGCCAGCACTTCGGCAGATACGCAGTATTTT.

This rearrangement joins TRBV29-1 to TRBJ2-7; the D call may be TRBD1 or TRBD2 (5 bases each). Trimming removed 4 bases at V and 5 bases at J, with 21 bases between. Germline values: CDR1 SQVTM, CDR2 ANQGSEA. CDR3 size: 15 residues. This CDR3 reads CSVARGWLSRNEQYF. CDR3 sequence (DNA): TGCAGCGTTGCGAGGGGCTGGCTAAGTCGAAACGAGCAGTACTTC.